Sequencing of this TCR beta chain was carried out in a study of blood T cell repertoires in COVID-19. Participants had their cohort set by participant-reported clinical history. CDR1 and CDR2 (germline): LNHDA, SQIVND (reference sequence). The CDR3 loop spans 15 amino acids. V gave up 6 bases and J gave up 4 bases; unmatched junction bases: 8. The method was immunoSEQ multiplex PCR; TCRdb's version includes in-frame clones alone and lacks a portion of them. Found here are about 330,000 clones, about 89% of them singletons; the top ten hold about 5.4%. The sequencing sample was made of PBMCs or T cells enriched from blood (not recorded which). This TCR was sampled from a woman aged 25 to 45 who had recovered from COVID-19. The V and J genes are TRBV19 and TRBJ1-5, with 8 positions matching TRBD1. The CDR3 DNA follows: TGTGCCAGTAGATTGGACAGGGTATTAAATCAGCCCCAGCATTTT. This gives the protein CASRLDRVLNQPQHF.